Listed below are T cell receptor beta chains from one sample, sequenced in a study of blood T cell repertoires in COVID-19. Produced via immunoSEQ multiplex PCR; TCRdb's table is partial and in-frame only. Of more than 45,000 clones detected, about 83% appear once; the ten largest clones hold less than 9.5%. Sequencing was performed on peripheral blood. The source of these receptors is a man older than 75 in a cohort sampled during active COVID-19. Each CDR3 is given without its conserved first and last residue.

ASSQARATNEKLF | TRBJ1-4 | TRBV14
ASISRTNTGELF | TRBJ2-2 | TRBV10-2
SVVRGYNEQF | TRBJ2-1 | TRBV29-1
ASSPGGALYGYT | TRBJ1-2 | TRBV6-6
ASSYRDEAF | TRBJ1-1 | TRBV6-6
ASGTGGLYEQY | TRBJ2-7 | TRBV28
ASSEVWTGGQETQY | TRBJ2-5 | TRBV6-1
ASSLGIGLAAGETQY | TRBJ2-5 | TRBV7-8
ASSLSGVSYEQY | TRBJ2-7 | TRBV5-6
AAGERSNQPQH | TRBJ1-5 | TRBV19
ASSGEQGPYGYT | TRBJ1-2 | TRBV9
ASSLSSGGGYEQY | TRBJ2-7 | TRBV7-2